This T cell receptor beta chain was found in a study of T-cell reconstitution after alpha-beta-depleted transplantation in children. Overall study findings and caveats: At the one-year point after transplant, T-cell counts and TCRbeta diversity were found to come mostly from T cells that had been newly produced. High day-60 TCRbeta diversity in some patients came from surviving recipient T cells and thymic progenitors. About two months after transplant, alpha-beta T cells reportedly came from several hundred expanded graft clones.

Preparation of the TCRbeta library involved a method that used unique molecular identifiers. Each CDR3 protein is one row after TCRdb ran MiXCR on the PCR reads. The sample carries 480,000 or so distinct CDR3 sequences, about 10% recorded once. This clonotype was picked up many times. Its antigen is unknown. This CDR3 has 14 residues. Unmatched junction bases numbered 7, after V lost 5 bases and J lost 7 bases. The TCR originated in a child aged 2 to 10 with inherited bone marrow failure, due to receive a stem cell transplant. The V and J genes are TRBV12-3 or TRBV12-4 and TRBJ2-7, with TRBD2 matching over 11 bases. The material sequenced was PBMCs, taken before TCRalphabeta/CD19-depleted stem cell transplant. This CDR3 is CASSPLAGGPEQYF. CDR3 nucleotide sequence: TGTGCCAGCAGTCCTCTAGCGGGAGGTCCGGAGCAGTACTTC.